Sequencing of this TCR beta chain was carried out in a study of blood T cells in healthy people across ages. The use of a sample-barcoded 5' primer and a J-beta primer mix characterized a second PCR of roughly 6 to 11 cycles. Using its own MiXCR run on the 5' RACE reads, TCRdb lists one record per CDR3 protein. The sample contains roughly 1,300,000 distinct CDR3 sequences, approximately 60% of which appear only once. CDR3 size: 21 residues. The trim removed 3 bases at V and 0 bases at J, leaving 17 bases unmatched. The germline V gene has CDR1 KGHSH and CDR2 LQKENI. The V gene is TRBV18, the J gene TRBJ1-4; 9 bases match TRBD1. Sequenced material: blood. This clonotype was obtained from a man between 18 and 29 years old in good health. Here the CDR3 reads CASSPTGTGIPEPATNEKLFF. Here the CDR3 DNA reads TGTGCCAGCTCACCCACCGGGACAGGGATTCCTGAACCGGCAACTAATGAAAAACTGTTTTTT.